Below, 26 T cell receptor beta chains from the same sample are listed, as sequenced in a study of cytotoxic CD8 clonotypes in ibrutinib-treated CLL. Assay used: immunoSEQ multiplex PCR; TCRdb lists only in-frame clones, some missing. The sample includes around 310,000 clones, roughly 85% of them seen just once. The specimen was PBMCs, collected before ibrutinib treatment. Every receptor here comes from a human donor with chronic lymphocytic leukemia.

The V call is TRBV27, the J call TRBJ1-2; a possible D gene is TRBD1 (6 bases). The CDR3 loop spans 14 amino acids. The germline V gene encodes CDR1 MNHEY and CDR2 SMNVEV (reference sequence). V gave up 9 bases and J gave up 6 bases, with 20 bases separating them. The CDR3 region has the DNA TGTGCCAGTAGGACCGAGACAGGTCATGATGGCTACACCTTC. It encodes CASRTETGHDGYTF.

The chain couples TRBV5-1 to TRBJ1-2, with D uncertain. Germline V lookup: CDR1 SGHRS, CDR2 YFSETQ. The CDR3 is made up of 16 amino acids. V shed 4 bases and J shed 0 bases, with 16 bases lying between them. CDR3 amino acids: CASSQNSAGANYGYTF. The CDR3 DNA reads as TGCGCCAGCAGCCAAAACTCAGCCGGGGCTAACTATGGCTACACCTTC.

The rearrangement links TRBV9 to TRBJ1-1, with TRBD1 matching 7 bases. The CDR3 has 15 amino acids. Germline V gene sequence: CDR1 SGDLS, CDR2 YYNGEE. J was trimmed by 2 bases and V by 1 base; bases with no gene match: 5. The CDR3 here is CASSVTGTANTEAFF. The CDR3 DNA is TGTGCCAGCAGCGTAACAGGGACAGCAAACACTGAAGCTTTCTTT.

The rearrangement links TRBV11-1 to TRBJ2-1; perhaps D is TRBD1 or TRBD2 (5 bases each). There are 14 residues in the CDR3. The germline V gene encodes CDR1 SGHAT and CDR2 FQDESV (reference sequence). Between the trimmed V and J ends, which lost 5 bases and 4 bases, there was a span of 12 bases. The CDR3 DNA follows: TGTGCCAGCAGCCAAGGGACGGCATACAATGAGCAGTTCTTC. This gives the protein CASSQGTAYNEQFF. Combining the CDR3 with reference TRBV11-1 and TRBJ2-1 gives the whole variable domain EAEVAQSPRYKITEKSQAVAFWCDPISGHATLYWYRQILGQGPELLVQFQDESVVDDSQLPKDRFSAERLKGVDSTLKIQPAELGDSAMYLCASSQGTAYNEQFFGPGTRLTVL.

The chain joins TRBV11-2 to TRBJ2-1, with 12 positions matching TRBD2. Germline V gives CDR1 SGHAT, CDR2 FQNNGV. V shed 0 bases and J 14 bases; nucleotides not matched to a gene: 11. This CDR3 spans 16 amino acids. The CDR3 sequence: CASSLDSRLAGGHKFF. In nucleotides, the CDR3 is TGTGCCAGCAGCTTAGATAGTAGGCTAGCGGGAGGGCATAAGTTCTTC. The full variable domain, in which reference TRBV11-2 and TRBJ2-1 provide the parts outside the CDR3, is EAGVAQSPRYKIIEKRQSVAFWCNPISGHATLYWYQQILGQGPKLLIQFQNNGVVDDSQLPKDRFSAERLKGVDSTLKIQPAKLEDSAVYLCASSLDSRLAGGHKFFGPGTRLTVL.

V usage is TRBV4-1 and J usage is TRBJ1-1, with no clear D. The V gene lost 0 bases and the J gene lost 4 bases, with 9 bases spanning the gap. The CDR3 loop spans 14 amino acids. CDR1 is MGHRA and CDR2 is YSYEKL in the germline V gene. The CDR3 DNA sequence: TGCGCCAGCAGCCAAGAACCGGATACCACTGAAGCTTTCTTT. Its translation is CASSQEPDTTEAFF.

J is TRBJ2-4 and V is TRBV4-2, with D hard to call. Per germline, CDR1 LGHNA and CDR2 YNFKEQ. This CDR3 has 15 residues. V lost 0 bases to trimming and J lost 0 bases, with 6 bases between them. In DNA, the CDR3 is TGTGCCAGCAGCCAAGAAGGGCTAGCCAAAAACATTCAGTACTTC. It translates to CASSQEGLAKNIQYF.

This clone showed up just a few times. The genes are TRBV11-2 and TRBJ2-4; D gene ambiguous. V gave up 1 base and J gave up 1 base, with 11 bases separating them. CDR1 is SGHAT and CDR2 is FQNNGV in the germline V gene. This CDR3 region has 16 residues. Written as DNA, the CDR3 is TGTGCCAGCAGCTTAGCCAGATTTGGGGCCAAAAACATTCAGTACTTC. Its protein product is CASSLARFGAKNIQYF.

The chain recombines TRBV7-9 with TRBJ2-7; D gene uncertain. CDR1 is SEHNR, CDR2 FQNEAQ, per germline (reference sequence). The germline V and J ends were trimmed by 8 bases and 3 bases, with 20 bases remaining between them. This CDR3 is 15 amino acids long. In nucleotides, the CDR3 is TGTGCCAGCTCGAACACAAGGCCCGCCAGCTACGAGCAGTACTTC. Protein sequence: CASSNTRPASYEQYF.

For this clone: Other DNA sequences within the sample encode an identical CDR3. V gene TRBV15 combines with J gene TRBJ2-7, with D perhaps TRBD1 (5 bases). Germline V gene sequence: CDR1 LNHNV, CDR2 YYDKDF (reference sequence). The V and J ends lost 1 base and 0 bases respectively, with 7 bases between them. The CDR3 length is 14 residues. CDR3 DNA sequence: TGTGCCACCAGCAGAGGGGGCTCCTCCTACGAGCAGTACTTC. The encoded protein is CATSRGGSSYEQYF.

V and J are TRBV11-2 and TRBJ2-5, with TRBD2 matching over 10 bases. The CDR3 has 17 amino acids. Germline assignment: CDR1 SGHAT and CDR2 FQNNGV. With 4 bases clipped from V and 4 bases from J, the junction kept 12 bases outside the gene matches. The DNA for the CDR3 is TGTGCCAGCAGCTACGCCGGGACTAGCGTTACCGTAGAGACCCAGTACTTC. Translation: CASSYAGTSVTVETQYF.

In the case of this clone: Other DNA variants within this sample encode the same CDR3. The chain has TRBV11-2 and TRBJ2-7, with D unresolved. There are 12 residues in the CDR3. Germline V lookup: CDR1 SGHAT, CDR2 FQNNGV. V was cut by 0 bases and J by 4 bases, with 4 bases left in between. Here the CDR3 reads CASSLDRYEQYF. The CDR3 DNA reads as TGTGCCAGCAGCTTAGATAGATACGAGCAGTACTTC.

In its sample, this clone was seen a few times. This chain uses TRBV7-9 with TRBJ2-7; possibly TRBD1 for D (5 bases). The V and J ends lost 6 bases and 3 bases respectively, with 15 bases between them. CDR3 length: 14 residues. Per the germline V gene, CDR1 is SEHNR and CDR2 is FQNEAQ (reference sequence). CDR3: CASSNAGYDYEQYF. The DNA of the CDR3 is TGTGCCAGCAGTAACGCAGGGTATGACTACGAGCAGTACTTC.

Written as DNA, the CDR3 is TGTGCCAGCAGTGAAAGTAACGGGGGAGTAGTCTACGAGCAGTACTTC. Protein: CASSESNGGVVYEQYF. The chain links TRBV25-1 to TRBJ2-7, with D possibly matching TRBD2 (6 bases). Trimming pared 2 bases from V and 3 bases from J, leaving 17 bases between. The CDR3 length is 16 residues. CDR1 and CDR2 (germline): MGHDK, SYGVNS.

The chain combines TRBV27 with TRBJ2-3; TRBD1 is a possible D gene (6 bases). The CDR3 extends over 14 amino acids. Trimming left V 6 bases short and J 5 bases short, with 15 bases between. Germline lookup yields CDR1 MNHEY and CDR2 SMNVEV (reference sequence). The CDR3 is CASSYTGRGDTQYF. CDR3 in DNA: TGTGCCAGCAGCTATACAGGGCGAGGAGATACGCAGTATTTT.

The chain combines TRBV28 with TRBJ2-6; the D call may be TRBD1 or TRBD2 (5 bases each). Germline V gene lookup returns CDR1 MDHEN and CDR2 SYDVKM. Trimming took 6 bases from V and 2 from J, leaving 14 bases between them. The CDR3 contains 16 residues. CDR3 protein: CASSGAGRAGANVLTF. The CDR3 DNA sequence: TGTGCCAGCAGCGGGGCGGGTCGAGCTGGGGCCAACGTCCTGACTTTC.

The chain is built from TRBV9 and TRBJ1-4; D uncertain. Germline V lookup: CDR1 SGDLS, CDR2 YYNGEE. Trimming stripped 4 bases from V and 10 bases from J, with 14 bases between. CDR3 length: 13 residues. The CDR3 coding sequence is TGTGCCAGCAGCACTAGCGGGGTGGGAAAACTGTTTTTT. Protein product: CASSTSGVGKLFF.

J is TRBJ2-2 and V is TRBV29-1, with D possibly TRBD1 on 6 matching bases. Deletions cut 7 bases from V and 7 bases from J, with 16 bases between. CDR3 length: 13 residues. Germline V CDR1 and CDR2: SQVTM, ANQGSEA. The CDR3 is CSAASGQLGELFF. The DNA for the CDR3 is TGCAGCGCCGCCTCGGGACAACTCGGGGAGCTGTTTTTT.

The V call is TRBV28, the J call TRBJ1-5; 10 bases agree with TRBD1. Trimming cost V 2 bases and J 6 bases; bases outside gene matches: 1. CDR3 length: 14 residues. CDR1 is MDHEN, CDR2 SYDVKM, per germline. CDR3 coding DNA: TGTGCCAGCAGTTTAGGGACAGGGGTTCAGCCCCAGCATTTT. It translates to CASSLGTGVQPQHF.

V gene TRBV25-1 combines with J gene TRBJ2-5; D remains unclear. Germline CDR1 MGHDK, CDR2 SYGVNS. The CDR3 loop spans 11 amino acids. V was cut by 10 bases and J by 4 bases, with 10 bases left in between. The CDR3 region is CAITKGETQYF. In DNA, the CDR3 is TGTGCCATCACAAAGGGAGAGACCCAGTACTTC. Combining the CDR3 with reference TRBV25-1 and TRBJ2-5 gives the whole variable domain EADIYQTPRYLVIGTGKKITLECSQTMGHDKMYWYQQDPGMELHLIHYSYGVNSTEKGDLSSESTVSRIRTEHFPLTLESARPSHTSQYLCAITKGETQYFGPGTRLLVL.

The chain has TRBV29-1 and TRBJ2-7; 7 bases are a match to TRBD1. J lost 2 bases, V lost 4 bases, and 5 bases had no gene match. The germline gives CDR1 SQVTM, CDR2 ANQGSEA. There are 13 residues in the CDR3. The CDR3 loop reads CSVGGQLTYEQYF. The CDR3 nucleotides are TGCAGCGTTGGGGGACAGTTAACCTACGAGCAGTACTTC.

The V gene is TRBV21-1, the J gene TRBJ1-1; the listed D gene, TRBD1, was not tested against the DNA. TRBV21-1 is a pseudogene. The CDR3 sequence is 18 residues long. This CDR3 reads CASSKSGQRFGFSTEAFF. The DNA for the CDR3 is TGTGCCAGCAGCAAATCCGGACAGCGTTTTGGGTTTAGCACTGAAGCTTTCTTT.

This chain connects TRBV4-2 to TRBJ1-2, with D possibly TRBD1 on 5 matching bases. Germline lookup yields CDR1 LGHNA and CDR2 YNFKEQ. The CDR3 covers 15 residues. The V end was cut by 5 bases, the J end by 4 bases, with 17 bases between. This CDR3 is CASSKTGPGSYGYTF. CDR3 coding DNA: TGTGCCAGCAGCAAAACAGGCCCCGGAAGCTATGGCTACACCTTC.

This clone was seen a handful of times. The genes are TRBV4-2 and TRBJ1-3; D call uncertain. The germline V gene has CDR1 LGHNA and CDR2 YNFKEQ. Trimming pared 0 bases from V and 0 bases from J, leaving 15 bases between. The CDR3 loop spans 18 amino acids. CDR3 protein: CASSQDIDATFSGNTIYF. CDR3 coding DNA: TGTGCCAGCAGCCAAGATATTGATGCGACTTTCTCTGGAAACACCATATATTTT.

The chain carries TRBV7-9 and TRBJ2-5; 8 bases match TRBD1. V was pared by 4 bases and J by 6 bases, with 10 bases of the junction left unmatched. Germline V gene data show CDR1 as SEHNR and CDR2 as FQNEAQ (reference sequence). This CDR3 is 15 amino acids long. The CDR3 here is CASSSPPDRVKTQYF. For the CDR3, the DNA is TGTGCCAGCAGCTCCCCCCCGGACAGGGTCAAGACCCAGTACTTC. The whole variable domain, remainder taken from reference TRBV7-9 and TRBJ2-5, is DTGVSQNPRHKITKRGQNVTFRCDPISEHNRLYWYRQTLGQGPEFLTYFQNEAQLEKSRLLSDRFSAERPKGSFSTLEIQRTEQGDSAMYLCASSSPPDRVKTQYFGPGTRLLVL.

This sequence joins TRBV4-1 and TRBJ2-7; possible D gene TRBD1, 6 bases. The CDR3 runs to 18 residues. With 3 bases removed from V and 5 bases from J, the gap between germline ends came to 26 bases. Germline CDR1 and CDR2: MGHRA and YSYEKL. CDR3: CASSQGPRLQGWVDEQYF. CDR3 bases: TGCGCCAGCAGCCAGGGGCCCAGGTTACAGGGTTGGGTCGACGAGCAGTACTTC.